This paragraph covers one TCR beta chain sequence. This clone was seen just once. The clone's antigen remains unknown. No base qualities exist here, and no much larger clone lies one base off it. Donors were healthy HIV-negative adults with no recently reported acute infections or vaccinations. All donors were Caucasian adults living in Nashville, Tennessee, USA. CD4+ T cells were enriched by magnetic negative selection, after which naive cells were positively selected on CD45RA and the negative fraction was taken as the memory subset. After blood collection by leukapheresis, PBMCs were isolated using Ficoll-Histopaque density gradient centrifugation and then cryopreserved in the vapor phase of liquid nitrogen. Purity and quantity of every magnetically sorted T cell population were checked by analytical flow cytometry. Genomic DNA was isolated from each sorted fraction and quantified by UV absorbance on a Nanodrop 2000c.

CDR1 and CDR2, per the germline V gene, are MDHEN and SYDVKM. V is cut by 8 bases and J by 1 base, and the space between the germline ends is 9 bases. The cysteine opens and the phenylalanine closes a CDR3 of 13 amino acids. Just CDR3 DNA is preserved here, 39 bases in frame from base 1. The data stem from a study of shared clonotypes between healthy human individuals (dated by TCRdb to 2018 to 2021). Looking at the study overall: The cohort comprised two women and a few men aged 18 to 49 years. To estimate repertoire size and how much clonotypes are shared between individuals, the study performed deep sequencing of blood TCR repertoires from about five healthy adults. For each donor, three plates each were used for CD4 naive and CD4 memory, two plates were used for CD8 naive, and one plate was used for CD8 memory. Different laboratories and diverse techniques were used to prepare libraries and sequence TCR repertoires, to increase sequencing depth and limit assay-specific biases. Each donor's leukapheresis produced roughly between about 0.9 and 9.5 billion PBMCs.

TCR CDR3 regions were amplified from genomic DNA by multiplex PCR using the deep immunoSEQ assay. Genomic DNA extracted from each cell subset was distributed evenly over all wells of several immunoSEQ 96-well plates, and each plate served as one replicate. For sorted subsets, 200 ng of genomic DNA, equivalent to 30,000 or so T cell genomes, went into each replicate PCR. Purified libraries were measured with a Qubit 3.0 fluorometer, size-checked on a Bioanalyzer 2100, and measured again with the KAPA Library Quantification kit. Each immunoSEQ 96-well plate was sequenced on its own single-read 150-cycle Illumina NextSeq 550 flow cell. Per the original workflow: The immunoSEQ output contained only junctional sequences without quality scores, so filtering could not match that applied to full-length reads. To assign V/J genes and CDR3, sequences were annotated using PyIR, a Python wrapper for IgBLAST v1.9, with IMGT germline references. Reads with weak V/J assignments (E-value above 1e-6), missing CDR3, stop codons, out-of-frame junctions, or ambiguous translated residues were removed. A V3J clonotype was defined by an identical inferred V gene, J gene, and CDR3 amino acid sequence. The percentage overlap between two repertoires was calculated by dividing the number of shared unique clonotypes by the size of the smaller repertoire. RTK rarefaction, the Chao1 estimator, and Recon v2.1 estimates of unobserved clonotypes were used to assess repertoire richness. Generation probabilities for all TCRbeta clonotypes obtained by the gDNA method from a handful of donors were computed using OLGA. TCRdb obtained this table from immuneACCESS and retained in-frame rearrangements with V and J assigned. These tables miss some clones; where compared with another copy, unresolved V genes account for less than half of the shortfall, and the remainder is unexplained. V and J calls plus clone size are reproduced from that table; the DNA served to infer D and trimming. The sample table holds approximately 720,000 clones, of which 60% to 80% were seen once. Of the sample, about 1.8% falls within the top ten clones.

Overall study results and their limits: Compared with non-shared clonotypes, clonotypes shared by all four sorted-subset donors had higher generation probabilities. Sampling was restricted to blood, and TCR repertoires in tissues likely differ from the TCR repertoires found in blood. Because the study included a small number of donors, the genetic and exposure-history diversity represented was limited. Naive subsets generally had larger estimated clonotype richness than memory subsets. Even with the large sequencing depth, rarefaction of the sorted-subset datasets indicated that sequencing was incomplete. Across a few donors, 5% to 6% of naive CD4, approximately 3.6% of naive CD8, around 2.1% of memory CD4, and roughly 0.41% of memory CD8 clonotypes were shared. Based on pairwise subsampling, the degree of clonotype sharing among donors was expected to be affected by sequencing depth.

The sample consisted of memory CD4+ T cells sorted from blood. According to the study, the label for this sample's cell subset or site signals: CD45RA-negative fraction. The sequence is built from TRBV28 and TRBJ1-3, with no D gene named confidently. This sequence was found in a woman aged 25 to 45 in good health. For the CDR3, the sequence is CASRVGSGNTIYF. The DNA is as follows: TGTGCCAGCCGGGTGGGTTCTGGAAACACCATATATTTT. When the CDR3 is completed using the reference TRBV28 and TRBJ1-3 genes on either side, the full variable domain is DVKVTQSSRYLVKRTGEKVFLECVQDMDHENMFWYRQDPGLGLRLIYFSYDVKMKEKGDIPEGYSVSREKKERFSLILESASTNQTSMYLCASRVGSGNTIYFGEGSWLTVV.